The clone carrying this T cell receptor (beta chain) has more than one count but fewer than ten. The target antigen is unknown. Unique-molecular-identifier-tagged TCR beta cDNA libraries were used. The yield from around 1 to 10 million T cells was 500,000 or so cDNA molecules in total. MiXCR, applied by TCRdb to the PCR reads, yields one record per CDR3 protein. Here the sample spans 600,000 to 750,000 distinct CDR3 sequences, approximately 60% being singletons. There are 14 residues in the CDR3. Germline lookup yields CDR1 MNHEY and CDR2 SVGAGI. V was pared by 4 bases and J by 1 base, with 10 bases between. The data stem from a study of post-analysis software for immune sequencing data. Study context: The courses of disease that were included comprised relapsing-remitting, secondary progressive and progressive-relapsing multiple sclerosis.

Study findings and constraints: Normalized Chao1 diversity was significantly lower in multiple sclerosis patients than in controls. Elevated frequency relative to controls characterized roughly five TRBV segments in patients, TRBV5-6, TRBV5-1 and TRBV20-1 among them.

The chain combines TRBV6-5 with TRBJ1-1; possibly TRBD1 for D (5 bases). The TCR sequence derives from a girl aged 2 to 9 with multiple sclerosis. The specimen sequenced was blood. CDR3 nucleotides: TGTGCCAGCAGTTTGGGACTTCGGAACACTGAAGCTTTCTTT. Amino acid sequence: CASSLGLRNTEAFF.